The 3 T cell receptor beta chains in this list originate from one sample, sequenced in a study of early T cells in non-severe SARS-CoV-2 infection (dated by TCRdb to the early 2020s). The library was prepared using 5' RACE. The sequencer listed for this sample is NextSeq 500. Clones were called with MiXCR by TCRdb after fastp trimmed the public reads at Q25, and only in-frame beta chains were retained. Each CDR3 protein gets just one entry, which takes the most common genes and DNA from the rows behind it. This sample lists 25,000 to 35,000 distinct CDR3 sequences; approximately 6.2% were detected once. The top ten constitute 5.3% of the sample. The sample taken for sequencing was whole blood. The receptors originated from an adult who was a healthcare worker with PCR-confirmed SARS-CoV-2 infection or an uninfected control (not recorded which).

This clonotype was seen only a few times. The gene calls are TRBV29-1 and TRBJ2-1, with TRBD1 matching 7 bases. The CDR3 spans 13 residues. Germline values: CDR1 SQVTM, CDR2 ANQGSEA. Trimming at V came to 4 bases and at J to 9 bases, leaving 9 bases not matched to a gene. The CDR3 protein is CSVGRRQGGEQFF. The DNA of the CDR3 is TGCAGCGTTGGGAGGCGACAGGGCGGTGAGCAGTTCTTC.

This clonotype came up many times. The chain employs TRBV15 and TRBJ2-1, with TRBD2 as a possible D gene (5 bases). The CDR3 is 18 amino acids. CDR1 is LNHNV and CDR2 is YYDKDF in the germline V gene (reference sequence). V lost 3 bases, J lost 0 bases, and 18 bases lay in between. For the CDR3, the DNA is TGTGCCACCAGCAGCGCCCTGGGGAGTATCGGCTCCTACAATGAGCAGTTCTTC. Residues: CATSSALGSIGSYNEQFF. Looking up the rest from reference TRBV15 and TRBJ2-1 gives the full variable domain: DAMVIQNPRYQVTQFGKPVTLSCSQTLNHNVMYWYQQKSSQAPKLLFHYYDKDFNNEADTPDNFQSRRPNTSFCFLDIRSPGLGDTAMYLCATSSALGSIGSYNEQFFGPGTRLTVL.

This clonotype was seen ten or more times. The J gene is TRBJ2-3, the V gene TRBV27; D gene ambiguous. This CDR3 comprises 15 residues. Trimming took off 6 bases at V and 0 bases at J, with 13 bases between the two ends. Germline lookup yields CDR1 MNHEY and CDR2 SMNVEV (reference sequence). CDR3 residues: CASSLKSTSTDTQYF. DNA of the CDR3: TGTGCCAGCAGCCTCAAAAGTACTAGCACAGATACGCAGTATTTT.